This TCR beta chain was found in a study of metastatic and nonmetastatic thyroid tumors. In the original analysis: What underpinned the distant-metastasis classifier for papillary thyroid cancer was the set of CDR3 differences across clinicopathological groups. Through MiXCR, TCRdb re-clonotyped the PCR reads. The V and J calls were not made by the authors but by TCRdb's processing. The sample carries approximately 35,000 clones, approximately 16% recorded once. The CDR3 covers 12 residues. The V and J ends lost 4 bases and 5 bases respectively, with 6 bases between them. Germline V gene sequence: CDR1 LGHNA, CDR2 YNFKEQ. The table lists this clone with many counts. All patients were untreated before thyroid surgery.

This rearrangement joins TRBV4-2 to TRBJ2-1; D is uncertain. Material: blood. The sequence was obtained from a male donor with papillary thyroid cancer or a benign thyroid nodule (not recorded which). Some clones in this sample may be carry-over from other donors' samples. For the CDR3, the DNA is TGTGCCAGCAGCCTTACGAACAATGAGCAGTTCTTC. Its translation is CASSLTNNEQFF.